A selection of T cell receptor beta chains follows, all from one sample in a study of identical twins. MiXCR, run by TCRdb on the 5' RACE reads, gives a single entry per CDR3 protein. The sample contains around 340,000 distinct CDR3 sequences, roughly 9% of which appear only once. The material sequenced was naive T cells sorted from blood. All receptors come from a woman in her forties or fifties in good health. Each CDR3 is given with its conserved first and last residue. D genes are given only for firm matches. The size entry is marked missing in some rows and otherwise reads once, few, many or a size class.

CDR3nt	CDR3aa	v_gene	j_gene	d_gene	abundance
TGTGCCAGCAGGCCACAAGTCTCCCAGCCCCAGCATTTT	CASRPQVSQPQHF	TRBV6-2/TRBV6-3	TRBJ1-5	-	few
TGTGCCAGCAGCTCCGCTGCTCGTTTAGCGGGAAACAATCAGCAGTTCTTC	CASSSAARLAGNNQQFF	TRBV7-2	TRBJ2-1	TRBD2	-
TGTGCCAGCAGCTCCTTAGGTTACGAGCAGTACTTC	CASSSLGYEQYF	TRBV11-2	TRBJ2-7	-	-
TGTGCCAGCAGTCCCCGGGACAGGGGGCTTAGTCAGCCCCAGCATTTT	CASSPRDRGLSQPQHF	TRBV12-3/TRBV12-4	TRBJ1-5	TRBD1	many
TGTGCCAGCCAACCAGGGGCTGCTGGGGCCAACGTCCTGACTTTC	CASQPGAAGANVLTF	TRBV28	TRBJ2-6	-	-
TGTGCCAGCAGCTACCCGAAGGGTCCGAGCTCCTATAATTCACCCCTCCACTTT	CASSYPKGPSSYNSPLHF	TRBV7-9	TRBJ1-6	-	many
TGCAGCGTTGGGGCAGCGGTCGGGACTGAAGCTTTCTTT	CSVGAAVGTEAFF	TRBV29-1	TRBJ1-1	-	many
TGCAGTGCCGGGCGGGGACAGAGCAATGAGCAGTTCTTC	CSAGRGQSNEQFF	TRBV20-1	TRBJ2-1	-	-
TGTGCCAGCAGCAGAGACCAGGGCTCCTACGAGCAGTACTTC	CASSRDQGSYEQYF	TRBV6-2/TRBV6-3	TRBJ2-7	-	-
TGTGCCAGCAATAAAGGGGGGGAGCCCCAGCATTTT	CASNKGGEPQHF	TRBV6-6	TRBJ1-5	-	many
TGTGCCAGCAGTTACTCCGTAGCGGGAGGCCAGGACGAGCAGTACTTC	CASSYSVAGGQDEQYF	TRBV6-5	TRBJ2-7	TRBD2	-
TGTGCCAGCAGTTTATACGCCGGGACAGGTATTTTCTACTATGGCTACACCTTC	CASSLYAGTGIFYYGYTF	TRBV12-3/TRBV12-4	TRBJ1-2	TRBD1	-
TGTGCCAGCAGTGGGACAGGGTGGAACACTGAAGCTTTCTTT	CASSGTGWNTEAFF	TRBV12-3/TRBV12-4	TRBJ1-1	TRBD1	few
TGTGCCAGCAGTTTGAACAGGGGGGAAACACCAGATACGCAGTATTTT	CASSLNRGETPDTQYF	TRBV6-6	TRBJ2-3	TRBD1	many
TGTGCCAGCAGTCAGGGGTTTGAGCAGTTCTTC	CASSQGFEQFF	TRBV2	TRBJ2-1	-	few
TGTGCCAGCAGAAAACAAGGCGGGTTGACTGAAGCTTTCTTT	CASRKQGGLTEAFF	TRBV12-3/TRBV12-4	TRBJ1-1	-	few
TGCGCCAGCTTTAATCTCCAGCCGCTGATAAATGAGCAGTTCTTC	CASFNLQPLINEQFF	TRBV5-1	TRBJ2-1	-	-
TGTGCCAGCTCGAAAGGGGGTTCCCGGCAGTTCTTC	CASSKGGSRQFF	TRBV12-3/TRBV12-4	TRBJ2-1	-	-
TGCAGTACCCAACAAACCGGGACCCCGCAGTATTTT	CSTQQTGTPQYF	TRBV20-1	TRBJ2-3	-	few
TGTGCCAGCAGCCCCCGGTTAGAGGAGACCCAGTACTTC	CASSPRLEETQYF	TRBV4-2	TRBJ2-5	-	few
TGCGCCAGCAGCCAAGGAGGATCTTTCGGCCCAAAAGGAAACACCATATATTTT	CASSQGGSFGPKGNTIYF	TRBV4-1	TRBJ1-3	-	-
TGTGCCACCAGCAGCTTCGCCGGACTAGCCTTGTACGAGCAGTTCTTC	CATSSFAGLALYEQFF	TRBV15	TRBJ2-1	TRBD2	-
TGTGCCACCACAGGATCACCTGGGGCCACAGATACGCAGTATTTT	CATTGSPGATDTQYF	TRBV24-1	TRBJ2-3	-	many
TGCAGTGCTAGAGGATCCGGGGCCCTCTACAATGAGCAGTTCTTC	CSARGSGALYNEQFF	TRBV20-1	TRBJ2-1	-	few
TGTGCCAGCAGGGACCCGGGGAATGAGCAGTTCTTC	CASRDPGNEQFF	TRBV12-3/TRBV12-4	TRBJ2-1	-	-
TGTGCCAGCAGCCCTGAGGGTCCGATCGGGGAGCTGTTTTTT	CASSPEGPIGELFF	TRBV5-4	TRBJ2-2	-	few
TGTGCCAGCAGTTCATCAAATTGGGGGACAGGGGGCAGTTCCTACAATGAGCAGTTCTTC	CASSSSNWGTGGSSYNEQFF	TRBV12-3/TRBV12-4	TRBJ2-1	TRBD1	-
TGCGCCAGCAGCGGGGCAGGGGCCTACAATGAGCAGTTCTTC	CASSGAGAYNEQFF	TRBV5-1	TRBJ2-1	-	-
TGTGCCAGCAGTCCTATGGGGTCCGGTCAGCCCCAGCATTTT	CASSPMGSGQPQHF	TRBV27	TRBJ1-5	-	-
TGTGCCAGTAGGGGACCGTTCTACGAGCAGTACTTC	CASRGPFYEQYF	TRBV19	TRBJ2-7	-	many
TGTGCCACCAGTGATTTGCGAGGCGGGAGGGCCGCCGGGGAGCTGTTTTTT	CATSDLRGGRAAGELFF	TRBV24-1	TRBJ2-2	TRBD2	few
TGTGCCAGCAGCTTGGGTAGCGGGAGATATGAGACCCAGTACTTC	CASSLGSGRYETQYF	TRBV7-2	TRBJ2-5	TRBD2	-
TGCAGCGTTGATTGGGGGGCCGAGGGCTACACCTTC	CSVDWGAEGYTF	TRBV29-1	TRBJ1-2	-	-
TGCAGCGCCCGACTAGGACTGAACACCGGGGAGCTGTTTTTT	CSARLGLNTGELFF	TRBV29-1	TRBJ2-2	-	many
TGTGCCAGCAGTGAACGACTAGCGGGTACCCAGTACTTC	CASSERLAGTQYF	TRBV6-1	TRBJ2-4	TRBD2	-
TGTGCCACCAGTGAGGACCGACAGGGTAACACCGGGGAGCTGTTTTTT	CATSEDRQGNTGELFF	TRBV24-1	TRBJ2-2	TRBD1	-
TGCGCCAGCAGTCCCACGGGAGCATATTCCAGCGGGGAGCTGTTTTTT	CASSPTGAYSSGELFF	TRBV5-1	TRBJ2-2	-	few
TGTGCCATCTGGGGACAGGGGAAGACTGAAGCTTTCTTT	CAIWGQGKTEAFF	TRBV10-3	TRBJ1-1	TRBD1	many
TGTGCTAGTGGTTTGGCCGACAGGGGGGGCTACACCTTC	CASGLADRGGYTF	TRBV12-5	TRBJ1-2	TRBD1	-
TGTGCCAGCCTTCCACCGACAGGGAGGGTTGAGACCCAGTACTTC	CASLPPTGRVETQYF	TRBV6-5	TRBJ2-5	-	many
TGCGCCACCGCCCAGGCCGGGGAGCTGTTTTTT	CATAQAGELFF	TRBV5-1	TRBJ2-2	-	-
TGTGCCAGCAGTTTCATCGGCGGGAGCGCCTACAATGAGCAGTTCTTC	CASSFIGGSAYNEQFF	TRBV12-3/TRBV12-4	TRBJ2-1	TRBD2	-
TGCGCCAGCAGCCCTGGGACTAGCATCGGGGAGACCCAGTACTTC	CASSPGTSIGETQYF	TRBV5-1	TRBJ2-5	TRBD2	many
TGCGCCAGCAGCCCTAGCGGGGCTCCCAATGAGCAGTTCTTC	CASSPSGAPNEQFF	TRBV5-1	TRBJ2-1	TRBD2	-
TGTGCCAGCAGTCTCTTCGTGGGGGCCGAGCAGTTCTTC	CASSLFVGAEQFF	TRBV28	TRBJ2-1	-	-
TGTGCCAGCAGCTTAGACCCGACCAGCACAGATACGCAGTATTTT	CASSLDPTSTDTQYF	TRBV11-3	TRBJ2-3	-	few
TGCAGTGCTAGATTTATCGAGGATGAGCAGTTCTTC	CSARFIEDEQFF	TRBV20-1	TRBJ2-1	-	-
TGCGCCAGCAGCCACGGACTAGCGGGAGTTAGGGCCGGGGAGCTGTTTTTT	CASSHGLAGVRAGELFF	TRBV5-1	TRBJ2-2	TRBD2	few
TGCGCCAGCAGCTTGGGGCCTAGCGGGGCGAACACCGGGGAGCTGTTTTTT	CASSLGPSGANTGELFF	TRBV5-1	TRBJ2-2	TRBD2	few
TGTGCCAGCAGCCAAACTAATGAAAAACTGTTTTTT	CASSQTNEKLFF	TRBV4-2	TRBJ1-4	-	-
TGTGCCTGGAGTGACCAATACAATGAGCAGTTCTTC	CAWSDQYNEQFF	TRBV30	TRBJ2-1	-	-
TGCAGCGTTGAAGATCAAGGTAGAATTTATGGCTACACCTTC	CSVEDQGRIYGYTF	TRBV29-1	TRBJ1-2	-	few